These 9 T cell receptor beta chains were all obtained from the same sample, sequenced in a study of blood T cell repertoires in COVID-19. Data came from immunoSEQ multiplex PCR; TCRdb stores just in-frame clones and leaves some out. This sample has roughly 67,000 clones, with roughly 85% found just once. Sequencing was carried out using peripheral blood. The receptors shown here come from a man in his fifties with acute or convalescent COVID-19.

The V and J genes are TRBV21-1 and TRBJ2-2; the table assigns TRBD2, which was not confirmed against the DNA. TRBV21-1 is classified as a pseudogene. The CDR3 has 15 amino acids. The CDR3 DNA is TGTGCCAGCAGCATTCCCACTAGTCCGACCGGGGAGCTGTTTTTT. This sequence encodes CASSIPTSPTGELFF.

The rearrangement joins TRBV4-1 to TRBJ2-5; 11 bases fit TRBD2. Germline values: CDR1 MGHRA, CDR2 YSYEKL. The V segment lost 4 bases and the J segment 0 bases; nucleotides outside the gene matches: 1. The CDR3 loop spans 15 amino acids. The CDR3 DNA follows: TGCGCCAGCAGCCGACTAGCGGGGTACCAAGAGACCCAGTACTTC. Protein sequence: CASSRLAGYQETQYF.

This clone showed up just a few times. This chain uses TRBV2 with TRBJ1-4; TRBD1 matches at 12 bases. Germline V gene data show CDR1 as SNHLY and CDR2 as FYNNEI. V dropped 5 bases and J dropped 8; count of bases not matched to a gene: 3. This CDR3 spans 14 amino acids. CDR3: CASSPGQGAEKLFF. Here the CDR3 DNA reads TGTGCCAGCAGTCCGGGACAGGGGGCCGAAAAACTGTTTTTT.

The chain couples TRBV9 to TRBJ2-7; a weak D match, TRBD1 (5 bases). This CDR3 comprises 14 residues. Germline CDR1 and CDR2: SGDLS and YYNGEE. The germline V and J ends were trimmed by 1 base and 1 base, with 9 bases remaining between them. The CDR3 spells CASSVTGQSYEQYF. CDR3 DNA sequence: TGTGCCAGCAGCGTAACAGGACAATCCTACGAGCAGTACTTC.

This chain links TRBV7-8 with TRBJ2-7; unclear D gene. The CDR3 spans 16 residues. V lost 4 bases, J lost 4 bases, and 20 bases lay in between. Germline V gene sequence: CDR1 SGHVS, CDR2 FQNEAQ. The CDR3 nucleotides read TGTGCCAGCAGCTCAGCAGTGTGGGCTTATAGTTACGAGCAGTACTTC. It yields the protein CASSSAVWAYSYEQYF.

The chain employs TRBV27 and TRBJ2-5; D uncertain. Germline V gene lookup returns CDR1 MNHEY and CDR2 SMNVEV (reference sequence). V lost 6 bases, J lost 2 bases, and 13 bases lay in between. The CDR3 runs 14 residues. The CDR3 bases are TGTGCCAGCAGCGAAACAGAGTCACAAGAGACCCAGTACTTC. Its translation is CASSETESQETQYF.

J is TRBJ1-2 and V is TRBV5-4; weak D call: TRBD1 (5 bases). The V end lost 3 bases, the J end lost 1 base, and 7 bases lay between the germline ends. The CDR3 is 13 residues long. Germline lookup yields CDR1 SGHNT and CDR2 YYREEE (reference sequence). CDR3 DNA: TGTGCCAGCAGCTACCAGGGTAACTATGGCTACACCTTC. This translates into CASSYQGNYGYTF.

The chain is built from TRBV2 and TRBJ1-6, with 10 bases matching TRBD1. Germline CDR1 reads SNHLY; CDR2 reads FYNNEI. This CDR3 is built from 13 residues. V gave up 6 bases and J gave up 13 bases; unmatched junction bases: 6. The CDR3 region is CASRAGTGVPLHF. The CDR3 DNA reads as TGTGCCAGCAGAGCCGGGACAGGGGTTCCCCTCCACTTT.

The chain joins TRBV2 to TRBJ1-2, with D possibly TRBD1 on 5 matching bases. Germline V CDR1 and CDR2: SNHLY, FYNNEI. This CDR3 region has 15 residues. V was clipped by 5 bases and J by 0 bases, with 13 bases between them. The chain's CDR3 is CASSLRSGSNYGYTF. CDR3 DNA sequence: TGTGCCAGCAGTTTAAGGTCAGGGTCTAACTATGGCTACACCTTC.